What follows are 20 T cell receptor beta chains derived from one specimen sequenced in a study of cytomegalovirus exposure and HLA in healthy donors. Primers: 60 Vbeta forward and 13 Jbeta reverse. Using immunoSEQ multiplex PCR, the repertoire was profiled, and TCRdb retains in-frame clones only, with some absent. Among 110,000 to 150,000 clones listed, approximately 9% were seen once. Sequencing was done on a sample of PBMCs. The receptors were sampled from a male donor in good health and CMV-seronegative.

This chain joins TRBV11-2 and TRBJ1-2; TRBD1 aligns across 8 bases. This CDR3 region has 13 residues. CDR1 and CDR2 from the germline V gene are SGHAT and FQNNGV. J gave up 6 bases and V 5 bases, and 5 bases lay outside the gene matches. The CDR3 nucleotides read TGTGCCAGCAGCCGACCGACAGGGGATGGCTACACCTTC. Translation: CASSRPTGDGYTF.

The CDR3 is CASKEVRGLETQYF. As DNA, the CDR3 is TGTGCCAGCAAGGAGGTTCGAGGGTTAGAGACCCAGTACTTC. The rearrangement uses TRBV28 and TRBJ2-5, with D maybe TRBD2 (5 bases). V was clipped by 7 bases and J by 4 bases, with 16 bases between them. This CDR3 is built from 14 residues. The germline V gene has CDR1 MDHEN and CDR2 SYDVKM.

The chain joins TRBV5-4 to TRBJ1-2; TRBD1 matches at 8 bases. Germline V gene sequence: CDR1 SGHNT, CDR2 YYREEE (reference sequence). This CDR3 comprises 16 residues. The ends lost 4 bases at V and 5 bases at J; junction bases unmatched: 13. CDR3 in DNA: TGTGCCAGCAGCCACGGGACAGGCAAGGGGTTTTATGGCTACACCTTC. Its translation is CASSHGTGKGFYGYTF.

In its sample, this clone was seen a few times. A junction end diverges from the germline sequence, so it may reflect a read error. The chain employs TRBV5-4 and TRBJ2-7, with 9 bases aligning to TRBD2. This CDR3 has 15 residues. Germline V gene lookup returns CDR1 SGHNT and CDR2 YYREEE (reference sequence). The CDR3 sequence is CASSLGDLAGNEQYF. The CDR3 nucleotides are TGTGCCAGCAGTTTGGGCGATCTAGCGGGAAACGAGCAGTACTTC.

In its sample, this clone was seen a few times. The rearrangement links TRBV19 to TRBJ2-1; the D gene is possibly TRBD1 (5 bases). CDR1 is LNHDA and CDR2 is SQIVND in the germline V gene (reference sequence). This CDR3 contains 15 residues. V lost 0 bases, J lost 0 bases, and 6 bases lay in between. CDR3 residues: CASSIDTGSYNEQFF. CDR3 sequence (DNA): TGTGCCAGTAGTATAGACACAGGCTCCTACAATGAGCAGTTCTTC.

The chain recombines TRBV5-1 with TRBJ1-4; D gene ambiguous. The V end lost 0 bases, the J end lost 8 bases, and 8 bases lay between the germline ends. The CDR3 spans 13 residues. Looked up from germline, CDR1 is SGHRS and CDR2 is YFSETQ. CDR3 sequence (DNA): TGCGCCAGCAGCTTGGACGCCCGGGAAAAACTGTTTTTT. Its translation is CASSLDAREKLFF.

The V call is TRBV4-3, the J call TRBJ2-7, with 9 bases identical to TRBD1. Germline V lookup: CDR1 LGHNA, CDR2 YSLEER. This CDR3 has 16 amino acids. V dropped 1 base and J dropped 8; count of bases not matched to a gene: 12. For the CDR3, the DNA is TGCGCCAGCAGCCAAGTCTTCGGGACAGGGTCTCTTCAGCAGTACTTC. Translation: CASSQVFGTGSLQQYF.

The rearrangement links TRBV19 to TRBJ2-1, with 9 bases lining up with TRBD2. The CDR3 is 15 residues long. The germline gives CDR1 LNHDA, CDR2 SQIVND (reference sequence). V trimming: 4 bases; J trimming: 2 bases; junction bases outside the gene matches: 3. CDR3 sequence reads: CASSRAGGPYNEQFF. As DNA, the CDR3 is TGTGCCAGTAGTAGGGCGGGAGGGCCCTACAATGAGCAGTTCTTC.

This clone came up a few times. This sample also contains other DNA sequences that code for the same CDR3. This chain uses TRBV4-3 with TRBJ2-7; D may be TRBD1 (5 bases). V lost 0 bases and J 3 bases, leaving 12 bases between the germline ends. The CDR3 covers 15 residues. CDR1 and CDR2 (germline): LGHNA, YSLEER. CDR3 in DNA: TGCGCCAGCAGCCAAGATCGAGACAGAGTCTACGAGCAGTACTTC. Translation gives CASSQDRDRVYEQYF.

The chain combines TRBV9 with TRBJ2-1; 11 positions agree with TRBD2. V was clipped by 2 bases and J by 4 bases; unmatched bases: 2. From germline, CDR1 is SGDLS and CDR2 YYNGEE. The CDR3 is 15 residues long. The CDR3 nucleotides read TGTGCCAGCAGCGTTGGGACTAGCGGATACAATGAGCAGTTCTTC. Encoded protein: CASSVGTSGYNEQFF.

The genes are TRBV4-3 and TRBJ2-7; tentative D call: TRBD1 (7 bases). Deletions cut 1 base from V and 6 bases from J, with 13 bases between. The CDR3 sequence is 14 residues long. Per germline, CDR1 LGHNA and CDR2 YSLEER. The CDR3 region is CASSQARQGGEQYF. CDR3 sequence (DNA): TGCGCCAGCAGCCAAGCGCGACAGGGAGGCGAGCAGTACTTC.

This clone was seen more than once but under ten times. This sequence joins TRBV9 and TRBJ2-2; 10 nucleotides line up with TRBD1. The junction had 8 bases not matched to a gene; V was cut back by 4 bases and J by 5 bases. CDR1 and CDR2 (germline): SGDLS, YYNGEE. The CDR3 has 16 amino acids. The CDR3 region has the DNA TGTGCCAGCAGCCTCGGACAGGGGGTTGTAACCGGGGAGCTGTTTTTT. It codes for CASSLGQGVVTGELFF. The full variable domain, rest sourced from reference TRBV9 and TRBJ2-2, is DSGVTQTPKHLITATGQRVTLRCSPRSGDLSVYWYQQSLDQGLQFLIQYYNGEERAKGNILERFSAQQFPDLHSELNLSSLELGDSALYFCASSLGQGVVTGELFFGEGSRLTVL.

This clone has more than one count but fewer than ten. CDR3 region: CASRSSTGANYGYTF. The CDR3 bases are TGTGCCAGTAGGTCTTCGACAGGTGCTAACTATGGCTACACCTTC. This rearrangement joins TRBV19 to TRBJ1-2, with a possible D match to TRBD1 (6 bases). The CDR3 length is 15 residues. Looked up from germline, CDR1 is LNHDA and CDR2 is SQIVND (reference sequence). Trimming left V 6 bases short and J 0 bases short, with 14 bases between.

The chain is built from TRBV6-4 and TRBJ2-1; 7 bases are a match to TRBD2. V was pared by 3 bases and J by 4 bases, with 9 bases of the junction left unmatched. Germline lookup yields CDR1 MRHNA and CDR2 SNTAGT. The CDR3 spans 16 residues. CDR3 nucleotides: TGTGCCAGCAGTGAATATGGGGGGGGAAGGTACAATGAGCAGTTCTTC. It yields the protein CASSEYGGGRYNEQFF.

The rearrangement links TRBV7-3 to TRBJ2-3; tentatively, D is TRBD1 (6 bases). From germline, CDR1 is SGHTA and CDR2 FQGTGA. The CDR3 is 17 residues long. V shed 5 bases and J shed 0 bases, with 18 bases lying between them. In nucleotides, the CDR3 is TGTGCCAGCAGCCAAAAATCCGGACAGTCTAGCACAGATACGCAGTATTTT. Residues: CASSQKSGQSSTDTQYF.

This clone has more than one count but fewer than ten. V and J are TRBV7-9 and TRBJ1-1; the D is unclear. The germline V gene encodes CDR1 SEHNR and CDR2 FQNEAQ (reference sequence). Between the trimmed V and J ends, which lost 7 bases and 8 bases, there was a span of 14 bases. The CDR3 length is 12 residues. CDR3 residues: CASTLSKYEAFF. DNA for the CDR3: TGTGCCAGCACCCTATCGAAGTACGAAGCTTTCTTT.

In this sample, this clone turned up a few times. This chain joins TRBV5-5 and TRBJ1-4; TRBD1 matches 9 bases. This CDR3 has 17 residues. With V trimmed by 2 bases and J by 6 bases, 11 bases remained unmatched. In germline, CDR1 is SGHKS, CDR2 YYEKEE (reference sequence). CDR3: CASSLSGTGKEYEKLFF. In DNA, the CDR3 is TGTGCCAGCAGCTTATCCGGGACAGGGAAGGAGTATGAAAAACTGTTTTTT.

The J gene is TRBJ2-1, the V gene TRBV5-1; 12 nucleotides agree with TRBD2. V shed 2 bases, J shed 8 bases, and the junction held 5 bases outside the gene matches. This CDR3 region has 15 residues. The germline CDR1 and CDR2 sequences are SGHRS and YFSETQ. The CDR3 spells CASSFGLAGMDEQFF. CDR3 in DNA: TGCGCCAGCAGCTTCGGACTAGCGGGAATGGATGAGCAGTTCTTC.

This clone was observed a handful of times. The gene calls are TRBV7-2 and TRBJ2-1; TRBD1 matches at 7 bases. In germline, CDR1 is SGHTA, CDR2 FQGNSA. The CDR3 consists of 14 residues. The junction had 5 bases not matched to a gene; V was cut back by 5 bases and J by 4 bases. CDR3 in DNA: TGTGCCAGCAGCCCCGGGGACAGTTACAATGAGCAGTTCTTC. It yields the protein CASSPGDSYNEQFF.

This clone showed up just a few times. This chain links TRBV10-1 with TRBJ2-6; D remains unclear. This CDR3 contains 12 residues. Germline CDR1 is WNHNN and CDR2 is SYGVQD (reference sequence). The V gene lost 10 bases and the J gene lost 1 base, with 5 bases spanning the gap. The CDR3 loop reads CATPSGANVLTF. The CDR3 region has the DNA TGCGCCACTCCTTCTGGGGCCAACGTCCTGACTTTC.